Listed below are T cell receptor beta chains from one sample, sequenced in a study of vaccination and CD4 T cells after COVID-19. What these receptors recognize is not known. MiXCR, run by TCRdb on the PCR reads, gives a single entry per CDR3 protein. The top ten clones hold 9.5% to 15% of a sample with about 16,000 distinct CDR3 sequences, 60% to 80% of them seen once. What was sequenced was CD4+ T cells from blood, cultured in vitro. The receptors derive from a human donor who had recovered from COVID-19. Both conserved end residues are part of each CDR3. D genes are given only for firm matches. Only some rows state a clone size, as once, few, many or a class for expanded clones.

clone size,V gene,J gene,D gene,CDR3 DNA,CDR3 protein
NA,TRBV28,TRBJ1-2,NA,TGTGCCAGCAGTCAGACTCGGGGAGGCAACTATGGCTACACCTTC,CASSQTRGGNYGYTF
NA,TRBV6-1,TRBJ1-5,NA,TGTGCCAGCAGAGCGATGGACCAGCCCCAGCATTTT,CASRAMDQPQHF
NA,TRBV5-1,TRBJ2-3,TRBD1,TGCGCCACCAGGCCGGGACAGAATACAGATACGCAGTATTTT,CATRPGQNTDTQYF
NA,TRBV2,TRBJ1-2,NA,TGTGCCCTTATCGGGGGGGTCTCCGGCTACACCTTC,CALIGGVSGYTF
NA,TRBV20-1,TRBJ2-3,TRBD2,TGCAGTGCTAGAGTCTGGCGGGGGGGCACAGATACGCAGTATTTT,CSARVWRGGTDTQYF
NA,TRBV28,TRBJ1-2,TRBD1,TGTGCCAGCAGTCGGACAGGAGCCTATGGCTACACCTTC,CASSRTGAYGYTF
NA,TRBV24-1,TRBJ2-3,NA,TGTGCCACCAGTGACCCGTTAACGGGGTCGGATACGCAGTATTTT,CATSDPLTGSDTQYF
once,TRBV6-5,TRBJ1-3,NA,TGTGCCAGCAGTTGGGGGGGGATCTCTGGAAACACCATATATTTT,CASSWGGISGNTIYF
few,TRBV21-1,TRBJ1-6,NA,TGTGCCAGCATTCTGGGCAGGGGGAGGTCACCCCTCCACTTT,CASILGRGRSPLHF
NA,TRBV5-1,TRBJ1-1,NA,TGCGCCAGCAGCCTCCTGGGGGCGAACACTGAAGCTTTCTTT,CASSLLGANTEAFF
NA,TRBV9,TRBJ2-2,NA,TGTGCCAGCAGCCCCCGAGGGGCGGACACCGGGGAGCTGTTTTTT,CASSPRGADTGELFF
NA,TRBV19,TRBJ2-3,TRBD1,TGTGCCAGCGCTCTTGGACAGGGGACAGATACGCAGTATTTT,CASALGQGTDTQYF
NA,TRBV6-1,TRBJ2-1,TRBD2,TGTGCCAGCAGTGCCCTAATCCTAGCGGGGGGAGGCAATGAGCAGTTCTTC,CASSALILAGGGNEQFF
NA,TRBV5-1,TRBJ2-3,NA,TGCGCCAGCAGCTTGGGGGGCGATACGCAGTATTTT,CASSLGGDTQYF
NA,TRBV15,TRBJ2-3,NA,TGTGCCACCAGCAGAGATTCCCGGGGATGGGGGGATACGCAGTATTTT,CATSRDSRGWGDTQYF
few,TRBV10-3,TRBJ1-2,NA,TGTGCCATCAACGAGGGCCGGGGCTATGGCTACACCTTC,CAINEGRGYGYTF
NA,TRBV7-9,TRBJ2-1,NA,TGTGCCAGCAGCTTCTACCCAGGCTCCCGCCGTCCTGGGAGGAATGAGCAGTTCTTC,CASSFYPGSRRPGRNEQFF